This paragraph reports one TCR beta chain. The data are from a study of T cell changes during pregnancy in multiple sclerosis. Germline CDR1 MDHEN, CDR2 SYDVKM. The CDR3 covers 11 residues. Trimming removed 5 bases from V and 4 bases from J, with 3 bases in between. Sequenced by immunoSEQ multiplex PCR; TCRdb stores in-frame clones only, minus some. Here the sample spans 75,000 to 95,000 clones, 94% being singletons. The sample here was CD4+ T cells from peripheral blood mononuclear cells, taken after pregnancy. The source is a female donor with multiple sclerosis, enrolled in a pregnancy study. The J gene is TRBJ2-1, the V gene TRBV28; D remains ambiguous. Written as DNA, the CDR3 is TGTGCCAGCAGTCTTTACAATGAGCAGTTCTTC. As protein: CASSLYNEQFF.